Each of the 4 T cell receptor beta chains below was sequenced from the same sample in a study of T cell responses to AZD1222 COVID-19 vaccine. Using immunoSEQ multiplex PCR, the repertoire was profiled, and TCRdb retains in-frame clones only, with some absent. The sample has about 100,000 clones; less than 90% are singletons. The sequenced sample was peripheral blood, obtained on day 0 of AZD1222 vaccination. These receptors were taken from an adult in good health.

The chain employs TRBV19 and TRBJ2-1; 9 nucleotides agree with TRBD1. CDR3 length: 16 residues. Losses at the gene ends were 6 bases for V and 3 bases for J; bases not matched to a gene: 9. The germline V gene encodes CDR1 LNHDA and CDR2 SQIVND (reference sequence). In DNA, the CDR3 is TGTGCCAGTAGCGGACTGGACAGGGGTGACTACAATGAGCAGTTCTTC. Translated, it gives CASSGLDRGDYNEQFF.

This chain uses TRBV18 with TRBJ1-1; tentative D call: TRBD1 (5 bases). Germline CDR1 and CDR2: KGHSH and LQKENI. This CDR3 comprises 13 residues. V lost 3 bases and J lost 10, with 15 bases in between. The CDR3: CASSPRGGFGAFF. The CDR3 region has the DNA TGTGCCAGCTCACCGCGGGGGGGTTTTGGAGCTTTCTTT. The whole variable domain, filled in from reference TRBV18 and TRBJ1-1, reads NAGVMQNPRHLVRRRGQEARLRCSPMKGHSHVYWYRQLPEEGLKFMVYLQKENIIDESGMPKERFSAEFPKEGPSILRIQQVVRGDSAAYFCASSPRGGFGAFFGQGTRLTVV.

V gene TRBV7-2 combines with J gene TRBJ2-7; 10 bases align to TRBD1. The CDR3 runs 15 residues. The trim removed 1 base at V and 2 bases at J, leaving 2 bases unmatched. Germline V gene data show CDR1 as SGHTA and CDR2 as FQGNSA. CDR3 nucleotides: TGTGCCAGCAGCTTAGGGACAGGGGGACCCTACGAGCAGTACTTC. It specifies CASSLGTGGPYEQYF.

The chain employs TRBV10-3 and TRBJ1-2; no clear D gene. The CDR3 extends over 15 amino acids. CDR1 and CDR2 from the germline V gene are ENHRY and SYGVKD. The V end lost 0 bases, the J end lost 4 bases, and 12 bases lay between the germline ends. The CDR3 region is CAISESPGLRYGYTF. Written as DNA, the CDR3 is TGTGCCATCAGTGAGTCCCCGGGGTTGCGCTATGGCTACACCTTC.